Below, 10 T cell receptor beta chains from the same sample are listed, as sequenced in a study of cytomegalovirus exposure and HLA in healthy donors. The primer mix had 60 Vbeta and 13 Jbeta primers. Generated by immunoSEQ multiplex PCR, the TCRdb table keeps only in-frame clones and is missing some. Found here are tens of thousands of clones, under 85% of them singletons; the top ten hold 5.4%. Sequencing was performed on PBMCs. The source is a man aged 50 to 60 in good health and CMV-seronegative.

This chain joins TRBV5-5 and TRBJ1-2, with 7 positions matching TRBD1. The V segment lost 0 bases and the J segment 7 bases; nucleotides outside the gene matches: 9. Germline V gives CDR1 SGHKS, CDR2 YYEKEE (reference sequence). The CDR3 contains 15 residues. Written as DNA, the CDR3 is TGTGCCAGCAGCTTGGGCGACAGGGTCGTCACTGGCTACACCTTC. Residues: CASSLGDRVVTGYTF. Full variable domain (missing parts from reference TRBV5-5 and TRBJ1-2): DAGVTQSPTHLIKTRGQQVTLRCSPISGHKSVSWYQQVLGQGPQFIFQYYEKEERGRGNFPDRFSARQFPNYSSELNVNALLLGDSALYLCASSLGDRVVTGYTFGSGTRLTVV.

The chain recombines TRBV7-2 with TRBJ1-3, with 7 bases fitting TRBD1. Germline V gene sequence: CDR1 SGHTA, CDR2 FQGNSA. The trim removed 4 bases at V and 2 bases at J, leaving 5 bases unmatched. The CDR3 is made up of 15 amino acids. DNA of the CDR3: TGTGCCAGCAGCTCGACAGGGTTGGCTGGAAACACCATATATTTT. It is translated as CASSSTGLAGNTIYF. The variable domain in full, completed from reference TRBV7-2 and TRBJ1-3, reads GAGVSQSPSNKVTEKGKDVELRCDPISGHTALYWYRQSLGQGLEFLIYFQGNSAPDKSGLPSDRFSAERTGGSVSTLTIQRTQQEDSAVYLCASSSTGLAGNTIYFGEGSWLTVV.

This clone was observed a handful of times. The CDR3 reads CASSASPTGNYEQYF. The CDR3 DNA is TGTGCCAGCAGCGCCTCCCCGACAGGGAACTACGAGCAGTACTTC. The chain joins TRBV9 to TRBJ2-7; 7 bases line up with TRBD1. The trim removed 3 bases at V and 3 bases at J, leaving 9 bases unmatched. The CDR3 loop spans 15 amino acids. The germline CDR1 and CDR2 sequences are SGDLS and YYNGEE.

This rearrangement joins TRBV6-5 to TRBJ1-5; 7 nucleotides match TRBD1. The trim removed 6 bases at V and 2 bases at J, leaving 4 bases unmatched. From germline, CDR1 is MNHEY and CDR2 SVGAGI. CDR3 length equals 14 residues. CDR3 DNA: TGTGCCAGCAGGAGGACAGGCCGCAATCAGCCCCAGCATTTT. Encoded protein: CASRRTGRNQPQHF.

The count of this clone is one. The chain uses TRBV9 and TRBJ2-7; no firm D call. V dropped 7 bases and J dropped 4 bases, with 15 bases sitting between them. This CDR3 is built from 13 residues. The germline CDR1 and CDR2 sequences are SGDLS and YYNGEE. In DNA form, the CDR3 reads TGTGCCAGCTCCCGAAGAGGTGAATACGAGCAGTACTTC. This translates into CASSRRGEYEQYF.

This chain uses TRBV29-1 with TRBJ1-2, with D uncertain. The CDR3 is 12 amino acids. V lost 4 bases and J lost 6, with 12 bases in between. Germline CDR1 and CDR2: SQVTM and ANQGSEA. The CDR3 nucleotides read TGCAGCGTTGCGACTCTGAGAGATGGCTACACCTTC. This encodes CSVATLRDGYTF.

A note on this clone: One end of the junction does not line up with germline, which may come from a read error. V and J are TRBV7-9 and TRBJ1-2; D gene uncertain. Germline V CDR1 and CDR2: SEHNR, FQNEAQ (reference sequence). The CDR3 sequence is 14 residues long. In DNA form, the CDR3 reads TGTTCCAGCAGCTCACCTGAGGGAAGATATGGCTACACCTTC. This translates into CSSSSPEGRYGYTF.

The rearrangement links TRBV4-1 to TRBJ2-5; D is perhaps TRBD1 (6 bases). V lost 1 base and J lost 2, with 11 bases in between. The CDR3 covers 15 residues. Germline V lookup: CDR1 MGHRA, CDR2 YSYEKL. The CDR3 here is CASSQGVGQQETQYF. The CDR3 nucleotides read TGCGCCAGCAGCCAAGGGGTTGGACAGCAAGAGACCCAGTACTTC.

The rearrangement uses TRBV2 and TRBJ1-1, with unresolved D. Trimming stripped 4 bases from V and 3 bases from J, with 6 bases between. Looked up from germline, CDR1 is SNHLY and CDR2 is FYNNEI. This CDR3 contains 12 residues. Here the CDR3 DNA reads TGTGCCAGCAGTGTGGCCCACACTGAAGCTTTCTTT. It yields the protein CASSVAHTEAFF.

This clone has only a few counts. This chain joins TRBV29-1 and TRBJ1-2, with 9 positions matching TRBD1. CDR1 SQVTM and CDR2 ANQGSEA come from the germline V gene. CDR3 size: 13 residues. V lost 4 bases to trimming and J lost 7 bases; unmatched junction nucleotides: 7. CDR3 bases: TGCAGCGTTGCTTACCGGGACAGGGTTGGCTACACCTTC. Amino acid sequence: CSVAYRDRVGYTF.